The clone carrying this TCR beta chain appeared a few times. Its specificity is not known. The entry originates in a study of cytomegalovirus exposure and HLA in healthy donors. Whole-study results and caveats: HLA alleles were associated with 18,000 or so TCR beta sequences in a later analysis at 0.05 false discovery rate. About 87% or about 30% of the time was how often most TCR beta V segments were productive, according to an earlier analysis.

J gave up 2 bases and V 6 bases, and 10 bases lay outside the gene matches. CDR1 and CDR2 (germline): MNHNY, SVGAGI (reference sequence). CDR3 size: 16 residues. 13 Jbeta primers and 60 Vbeta primers were used for the PCR. Original processing notes: About 11 million of 70 million to 80 million unique TCR beta chains were shared, per a later count. The method was immunoSEQ multiplex PCR; TCRdb's version includes in-frame clones alone and lacks a portion of them. The D gene and trimming were derived from the DNA, and the V and J assignments and clone size from that table. The data show roughly 150,000 clones, about 78% seen once.

This TCR came from a male donor in good health and CMV-seronegative. Sample: PBMCs. This sequence joins TRBV6-6 and TRBJ2-5, with 9 nucleotides matching TRBD1. The chain's CDR3 is CASSPRRGTGQETQYF. CDR3 DNA: TGTGCCAGCAGCCCACGTAGAGGGACAGGGCAAGAGACCCAGTACTTC.